A single sample is the source of the 12 T cell receptor beta chains below, sequenced in a study of tumor-infiltrating lymphocytes in primary liver carcinoma. In addition to blood RNA drawn from unsorted whole blood, germline DNA was extracted. cDNA specific to TCR beta was made from 450 to 500 ng of total RNA, with a constant-region primer employed for priming. The TCR beta library was amplified through three nested multiplex PCR rounds in a modified ARM-PCR procedure. TRBV1-TRBV30 forward primers paired with a C-beta reverse primer drove the first two PCR rounds, around 9 cycles each. TCRdb re-called the multiplex PCR reads through MiXCR, storing one row per CDR3 protein. The profile covers about 330,000 distinct CDR3 sequences, with less than 70% appearing a single time and 6.5% taken by the ten largest. Sequencing was performed on peripheral blood. Every receptor here comes from a middle-aged man with primary liver carcinoma and hepatitis B virus infection.

This chain connects TRBV11-2 to TRBJ1-1, with a possible D match to TRBD1 (5 bases). Germline V gene data show CDR1 as SGHAT and CDR2 as FQNNGV. Between the trimmed V and J ends, which lost 5 bases and 12 bases, there was a span of 16 bases. The CDR3 is 12 residues long. The CDR3, as DNA: TGTGCCAGCAGCGGCACCGGGACTGGAACTTTCTTT. This encodes CASSGTGTGTFF.

Of note for this clonotype: A read error may produce the germline difference seen at one junction end. The chain couples TRBV11-2 to TRBJ1-4; no clear D gene. The CDR3 extends over 12 amino acids. Germline V gives CDR1 SGHAT, CDR2 FQNNGV. CDR3 in DNA: TGTGTCAGCAGTGAAAACAGATTGAAACTGTTTTTT. Encoded protein: CVSSENRLKLFF.

This clonotype was counted ten times or more. The chain uses TRBV6-5 and TRBJ1-2, with D perhaps matching TRBD1 (5 bases). Trimming shortened V by 0 bases and J by 12 bases, and 14 bases separated the two germline ends. The CDR3 runs to 13 residues. Germline V gene lookup returns CDR1 MNHEY and CDR2 SVGAGI. CDR3 region: CASSYSLQMGHTF. Written as DNA, the CDR3 is TGTGCCAGCAGTTACTCCTTACAGATGGGGCACACCTTC.

The chain is built from TRBV11-2 and TRBJ1-5, with TRBD1 matching 7 bases. CDR3 length equals 12 residues. Germline V gives CDR1 SGHAT, CDR2 FQNNGV. V lost 5 bases and J lost 7; bases outside the gene matches: 2. CDR3 coding DNA: TGTGCCAGCAGCCCACAGGGGCAGCCCCAGCATTTT. Residues: CASSPQGQPQHF.

This chain joins TRBV28 and TRBJ2-7, with 9 bases fitting TRBD1. Germline lookup yields CDR1 MDHEN and CDR2 SYDVKM. V was clipped by 3 bases and J by 4 bases; unmatched bases: 13. The CDR3 runs 17 residues. Here the CDR3 DNA reads TGTGCCAGCAGTTTCCCCACCTCGGACAGGGGAACGTACGAGCAGTACTTC. Its translation is CASSFPTSDRGTYEQYF.

This chain uses TRBV11-2 with TRBJ2-2; D gene uncertain. Trimming removed 1 base at V and 5 bases at J, with 11 bases between. Germline lookup yields CDR1 SGHAT and CDR2 FQNNGV. The CDR3 spans 15 residues. CDR3 nucleotides: TGTGCCAGCAGCTTAGTTTCCGCCAATACCGGGGAGCTGTTTTTT. Amino acids: CASSLVSANTGELFF.

In regard to this clonotype: The junction does not match germline at one end; this may be a read error. V and J are TRBV6-6 and TRBJ2-1; TRBD2 is a possible D gene (5 bases). The CDR3 runs 16 residues. Germline loops: CDR1 MNHNY, CDR2 SVGAGI (reference sequence). The CDR3: CASSFTSGSSYIERFF. The CDR3 bases are TGTGCCAGCAGCTTCACTAGTGGGAGCTCCTACATTGAGCGGTTCTTC.

Comments on this clonotype: Its ends do not fully match the called genes, so a read error is possible. The CDR3 loop reads CGSGEPPGQRLSGANVLAF. CDR3 sequence (DNA): TGTGGCAGCGGCGAGCCCCCGGGACAGCGGCTCTCTGGGGCCAACGTCCTGGCTTTC. The rearrangement links TRBV11-2 to TRBJ2-6; the match to TRBD1 covers 7 bases. This CDR3 comprises 19 residues. Germline CDR1 and CDR2: SGHAT and FQNNGV. The variable domain in full, completed from reference TRBV11-2 and TRBJ2-6, reads EAGVAQSPRYKIIEKRQSVAFWCNPISGHATLYWYQQILGQGPKLLIQFQNNGVVDDSQLPKDRFSAERLKGVDSTLKIQPAKLEDSAVYLCGSGEPPGQRLSGANVLAFGAGSRLTVL.

This clonotype has only a few counts. The chain links TRBV12-3 or TRBV12-4 to TRBJ2-1, with TRBD2 matching over 10 bases. Trimming cost V 5 bases and J 4 bases; bases outside gene matches: 8. The CDR3 totals 16 residues. CDR3: CASSARLAGRYNEQFF. In DNA, the CDR3 is TGTGCCAGCAGTGCAAGACTAGCGGGCCGGTACAATGAGCAGTTCTTC.

A word on this clonotype: The junction differs from germline at one of its ends, possibly a read error. This sequence joins TRBV4-2 and TRBJ2-7, with D possibly matching TRBD1 (5 bases). Germline V gives CDR1 LGHNA, CDR2 YNFKEQ. CDR3 size: 15 residues. CDR3 in amino acids: CSSSQDWGRFREQYF. The CDR3 nucleotides read TGTTCCAGCAGCCAAGATTGGGGCAGGTTCCGGGAGCAGTACTTC.

V gene TRBV28 combines with J gene TRBJ2-7, with no clear D. This CDR3 is 13 amino acids long. The germline V gene has CDR1 MDHEN and CDR2 SYDVKM. V lost 5 bases and J 5 bases, leaving 13 bases between the germline ends. DNA for the CDR3: TGTGCCAGCAGTCGCCCAGCTTGGGACGAGCAGTACTTC. Amino acids: CASSRPAWDEQYF.

With regard to this clonotype: In this CDR3 the conserved last residue, phenylalanine or tryptophan, is missing, so a read error is likely. The rearrangement joins TRBV11-2 to TRBJ2-1; TRBD2 matches 9 bases. The trim removed 10 bases at V and 3 bases at J, leaving 10 bases unmatched. CDR1 and CDR2 from the germline V gene are SGHAT and FQNNGV. The CDR3 spans 15 residues. The CDR3 DNA reads TGTGCCAACAGTCCCGGGACTAGCAACTACAATGAGCAGTTCTCC. It yields the protein CANSPGTSNYNEQFS.